This TCR beta chain was recorded in a study of blood T cells in healthy people across ages. The authors ran a second PCR of 7 to 11 cycles using a sample-barcoded 5' primer and a J-beta primer mix. The authors tagged each cDNA molecule using a template-switch adaptor with 12 random nucleotides. From the 5' RACE reads, TCRdb called clonotypes with MiXCR, one entry per CDR3 protein. The sample includes about 760,000 distinct CDR3 sequences, around three fifths of them seen just once. Study results and limitations: Donor CMV status was unknown, possibly confounding expanded clonotype changes. Versus aged donors, long-lived donors had higher diversity and more naive CD4+ cells.

The CDR3 extends over 16 amino acids. The ends lost 0 bases at V and 7 bases at J; junction bases unmatched: 11. Germline lookup yields CDR1 DFQATT and CDR2 SNEGSKA (reference sequence). This clonotype has only a few counts. Its target is not known. The material sequenced was blood. This receptor was identified in a man aged 40-50 years in good health. This chain uses TRBV20-1 with TRBJ2-1; 8 bases match TRBD2. The CDR3 DNA is TGCAGTGCTAGAGAGGGGCGGGAGGCCGGGGGAAATGAGCAGTTCTTC. Translating it yields CSAREGREAGGNEQFF.